This T cell receptor (beta chain) is drawn from a study of blood T cell repertoires in COVID-19. At the level of the study: Both acute and convalescent COVID-19 samples were obtained from the United States, Italy and Spain.

The germline CDR1 and CDR2 sequences are SGHNT and YYREEE (reference sequence). The CDR3 length is 15 residues. The trim removed 3 bases at V and 2 bases at J, leaving 8 bases unmatched. Produced via immunoSEQ multiplex PCR; TCRdb's table is partial and in-frame only. The sample holds just over 35,000 clones, 87% seen once. The clonotype originates from a man aged 55 to 70 with acute or convalescent COVID-19. The chain is built from TRBV5-4 and TRBJ2-7; 7 bases agree with TRBD2. The source material was peripheral blood. The CDR3 here is CASSSGGAGAYEQYF. The CDR3 nucleotides are TGTGCCAGCAGCTCTGGCGGGGCGGGGGCCTACGAGCAGTACTTC.